The entry below gives a single T cell receptor beta chain sequence along with its context. Using immunoSEQ multiplex PCR, the repertoire was profiled, and TCRdb retains in-frame clones only, with some absent. Here the sample spans roughly 88,000 clones, just over 90% being singletons. The entry originates in a study of control samples from healthy donors and cancer patients. The CDR3 is made up of 15 amino acids. CDR1 and CDR2 from the germline V gene are KGHSH and LQKENI. The V and J ends lost 1 base and 3 bases, in that order; junction bases with no gene match: 5. The receptor was derived from a woman in her thirties in good health. J is TRBJ2-7 and V is TRBV18; 8 nucleotides line up with TRBD1. The sample consisted of blood. Here the CDR3 DNA reads TGTGCCAGCTCACCACAAAATGGACAGGGCTACGAGCAGTACTTC. Its translation is CASSPQNGQGYEQYF. The full variable domain, in which reference TRBV18 and TRBJ2-7 provide the parts outside the CDR3, is NAGVMQNPRHLVRRRGQEARLRCSPMKGHSHVYWYRQLPEEGLKFMVYLQKENIIDESGMPKERFSAEFPKEGPSILRIQQVVRGDSAAYFCASSPQNGQGYEQYFGPGTRLTVT.